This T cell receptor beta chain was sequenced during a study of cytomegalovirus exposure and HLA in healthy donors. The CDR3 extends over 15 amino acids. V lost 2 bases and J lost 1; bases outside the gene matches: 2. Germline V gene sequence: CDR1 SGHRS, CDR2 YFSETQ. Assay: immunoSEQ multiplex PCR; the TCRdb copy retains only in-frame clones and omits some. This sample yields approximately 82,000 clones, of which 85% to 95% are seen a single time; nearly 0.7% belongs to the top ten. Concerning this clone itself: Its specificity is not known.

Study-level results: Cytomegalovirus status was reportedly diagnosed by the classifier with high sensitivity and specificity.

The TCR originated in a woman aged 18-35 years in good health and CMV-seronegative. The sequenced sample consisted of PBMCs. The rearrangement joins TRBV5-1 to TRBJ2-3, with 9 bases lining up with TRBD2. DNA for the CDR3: TGCGCCAGCAGCTTACAGCGGGGGGGCACAGATACGCAGTATTTT. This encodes CASSLQRGGTDTQYF. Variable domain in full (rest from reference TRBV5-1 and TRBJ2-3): KAGVTQTPRYLIKTRGQQVTLSCSPISGHRSVSWYQQTPGQGLQFLFEYFSETQRNKGNFPGRFSGRQFSNSRSEMNVSTLELGDSALYLCASSLQRGGTDTQYFGPGTRLTVL.